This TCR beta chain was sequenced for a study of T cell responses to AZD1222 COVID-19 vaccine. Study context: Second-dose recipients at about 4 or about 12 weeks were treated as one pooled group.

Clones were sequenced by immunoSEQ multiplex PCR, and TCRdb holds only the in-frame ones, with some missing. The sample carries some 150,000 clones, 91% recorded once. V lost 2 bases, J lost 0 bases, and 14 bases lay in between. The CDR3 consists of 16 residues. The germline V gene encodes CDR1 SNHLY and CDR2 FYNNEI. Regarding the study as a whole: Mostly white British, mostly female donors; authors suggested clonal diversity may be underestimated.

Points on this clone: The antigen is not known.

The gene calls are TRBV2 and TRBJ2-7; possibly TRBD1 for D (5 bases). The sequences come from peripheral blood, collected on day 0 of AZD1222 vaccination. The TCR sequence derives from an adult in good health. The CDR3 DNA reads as TGTGCCAGCAGTGAAAGGTCAGGGATAAGCTCCTACGAGCAGTACTTC. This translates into CASSERSGISSYEQYF. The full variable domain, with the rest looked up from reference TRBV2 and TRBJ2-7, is EPEVTQTPSHQVTQMGQEVILRCVPISNHLYFYWYRQILGQKVEFLVSFYNNEISEKSEIFDDQFSVERPDGSNFTLKIRSTKLEDSAMYFCASSERSGISSYEQYFGPGTRLTVT.